A single T cell receptor (beta chain) is shown here with its context. Its target is not known. Primers: 60 Vbeta forward and 13 Jbeta reverse. Only in-frame clones appear in the TCRdb table, and some are missing; sequencing was by immunoSEQ multiplex PCR. The sample yields 200,000 to 250,000 clones, 75% to 85% seen once. The sample belongs to a study of cytomegalovirus exposure and HLA in healthy donors. General study points: Segments of the TCR beta V type were, in most cases, productive about 87% or about 30% of the time in an earlier analysis. Most of the CMV-associated TCR beta chains (in a later analysis) appeared to be HLA-restricted. Common viral pathogens (according to a later analysis) appeared linked to several of the most significant clusters.

Input material: PBMCs. The sequence was collected from a woman aged 35 to 49 in good health and CMV-seronegative.

DNA for the CDR3: TGTGCCAGCAGCTTCCCGGCTCGACAGGGCGGATACGAGCAGTACTTC. Translated: CASSFPARQGGYEQYF. The V and J genes are TRBV5-4 and TRBJ2-7; 7 bases agree with TRBD1. The CDR3 is 16 amino acids. Germline V gene data show CDR1 as SGHNT and CDR2 as YYREEE (reference sequence). J gave up 4 bases and V 2 bases, and 12 bases lay outside the gene matches.